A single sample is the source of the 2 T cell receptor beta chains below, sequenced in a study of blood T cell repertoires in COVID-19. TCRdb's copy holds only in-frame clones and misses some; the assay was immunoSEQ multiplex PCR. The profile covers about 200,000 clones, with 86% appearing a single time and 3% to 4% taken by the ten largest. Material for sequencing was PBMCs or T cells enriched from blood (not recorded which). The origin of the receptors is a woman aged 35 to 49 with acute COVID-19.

The CDR3 DNA reads as TGTGCCAGCAGTTTATTCGGGCAGGGGGCGAGTCAGCCCCAGCATTTT. Protein product: CASSLFGQGASQPQHF. The rearrangement links TRBV28 to TRBJ1-5; TRBD1 matches 8 bases. With V trimmed by 1 base and J by 6 bases, 8 bases remained unmatched. Looked up from germline, CDR1 is MDHEN and CDR2 is SYDVKM. CDR3 length: 16 residues.

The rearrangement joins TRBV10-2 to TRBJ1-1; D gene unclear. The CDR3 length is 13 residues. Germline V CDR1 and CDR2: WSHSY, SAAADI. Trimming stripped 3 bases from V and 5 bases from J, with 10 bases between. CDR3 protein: CASSDFGETEAFF. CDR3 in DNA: TGCGCCAGCAGTGATTTCGGGGAGACTGAAGCTTTCTTT.